At least ten counts were recorded for the clone carrying this T cell receptor beta chain. The data originate from a study of Graves' ophthalmopathy and Graves' hyperthyroidism. Trimming left V 5 bases short and J 2 bases short, with 9 bases between. In germline, CDR1 is ENHRY, CDR2 SYGVKD. The CDR3 is 13 residues long. Amplification from RNA transcripts yielded the TCR beta CDR3 regions. HTBI primers were used in a first-round RT-PCR, which preceded a second-round multiplex PCR. A single record per CDR3 protein comes from TCRdb applying MiXCR to the multiplex PCR reads. There are around 1.1 million distinct CDR3 sequences in the sample; about 36% occur only once, and around 10% lies in the top ten.

The chain carries TRBV10-3 and TRBJ1-2; D not certain. This receptor was obtained from an adult man with Graves' hyperthyroidism. Sequenced material: peripheral blood or thyroid tissue (not recorded which). For the CDR3, the DNA is TGTGCCATCAGTAGGGAAGTGAACTATGGCTACACCTTC. Encoded protein: CAISREVNYGYTF.